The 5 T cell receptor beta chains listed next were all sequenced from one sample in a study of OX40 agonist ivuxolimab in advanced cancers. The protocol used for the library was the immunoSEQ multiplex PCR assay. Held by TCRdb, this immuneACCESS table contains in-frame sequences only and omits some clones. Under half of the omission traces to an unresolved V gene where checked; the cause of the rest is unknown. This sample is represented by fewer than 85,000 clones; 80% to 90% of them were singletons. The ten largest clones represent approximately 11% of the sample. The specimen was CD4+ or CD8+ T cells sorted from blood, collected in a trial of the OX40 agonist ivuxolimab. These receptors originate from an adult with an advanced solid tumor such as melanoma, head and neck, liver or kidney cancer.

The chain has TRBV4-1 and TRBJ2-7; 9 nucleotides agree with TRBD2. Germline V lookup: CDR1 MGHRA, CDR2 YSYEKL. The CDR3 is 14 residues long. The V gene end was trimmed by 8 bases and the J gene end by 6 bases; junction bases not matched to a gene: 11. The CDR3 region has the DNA TGCGCCAGCGCCAAGGGGGGGACTAGCAGCGAGCAGTACTTC. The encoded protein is CASAKGGTSSEQYF.

This CDR3 reads CASSMDLATTYEQYF. The CDR3 region has the DNA TGTGCCAGTAGTATGGATCTAGCGACTACCTACGAGCAGTACTTC. The V call is TRBV19, the J call TRBJ2-7; tentatively, D is TRBD2 (6 bases). V was cut by 3 bases and J by 2 bases, with 14 bases left in between. The CDR3 loop spans 15 amino acids. CDR1 LNHDA and CDR2 SQIVND come from the germline V gene (reference sequence).

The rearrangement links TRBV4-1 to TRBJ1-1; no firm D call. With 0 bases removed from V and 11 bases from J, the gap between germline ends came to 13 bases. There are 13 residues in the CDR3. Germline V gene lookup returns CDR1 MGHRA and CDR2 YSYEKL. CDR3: CASSQDGVRRAFF. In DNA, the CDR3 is TGCGCCAGCAGCCAAGACGGTGTCAGGCGGGCTTTCTTT.

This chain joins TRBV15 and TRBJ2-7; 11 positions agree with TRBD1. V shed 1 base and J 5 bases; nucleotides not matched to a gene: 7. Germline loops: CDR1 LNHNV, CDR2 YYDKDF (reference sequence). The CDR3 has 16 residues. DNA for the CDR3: TGTGCCACCAGCAGAGCACCGGGACAGGGGGTTGACGAGCAGTACTTC. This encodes CATSRAPGQGVDEQYF.

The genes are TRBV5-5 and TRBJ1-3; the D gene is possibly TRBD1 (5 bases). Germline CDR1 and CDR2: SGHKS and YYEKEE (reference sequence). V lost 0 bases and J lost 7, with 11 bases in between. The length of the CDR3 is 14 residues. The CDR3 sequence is CASSLDGWGNTIYF. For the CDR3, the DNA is TGTGCCAGCAGCTTGGACGGGTGGGGGAACACCATATATTTT.